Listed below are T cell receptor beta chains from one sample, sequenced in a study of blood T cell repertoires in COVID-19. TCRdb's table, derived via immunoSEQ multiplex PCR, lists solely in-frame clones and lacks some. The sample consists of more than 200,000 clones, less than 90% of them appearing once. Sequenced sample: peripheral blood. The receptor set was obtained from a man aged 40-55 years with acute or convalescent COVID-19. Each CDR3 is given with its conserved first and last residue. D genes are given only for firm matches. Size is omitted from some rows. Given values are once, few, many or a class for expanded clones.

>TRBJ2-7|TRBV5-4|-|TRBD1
CASSWGTGWSYEQYF
TGTGCCAGCAGCTGGGGGACAGGGTGGTCCTACGAGCAGTACTTC
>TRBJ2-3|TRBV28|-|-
CASSLGEFRASTDTQYF
TGTGCCAGCAGTTTAGGGGAGTTCCGAGCTAGCACAGATACGCAGTATTTT
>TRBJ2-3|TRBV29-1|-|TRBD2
CSVLAAYTDTQYF
TGCAGCGTACTAGCGGCTTACACAGATACGCAGTATTTT
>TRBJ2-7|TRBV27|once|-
CASSLGQPYEQYF
TGTGCCAGCAGTTTAGGGCAGCCCTACGAGCAGTACTTC
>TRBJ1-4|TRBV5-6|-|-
CASSLAMGALATNEKLFF
TGTGCCAGCAGCTTGGCCATGGGAGCACTTGCAACTAATGAAAAACTGTTTTTT
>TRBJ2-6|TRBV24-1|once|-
CATSDLGVGAGANVLTF
TGTGCCACCAGTGACCTCGGGGTCGGCGCCGGGGCCAACGTCCTGACTTTC
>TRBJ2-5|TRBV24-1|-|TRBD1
CATSDFDVGQRIQETQYF
TGTGCCACCAGTGATTTTGATGTGGGACAGAGAATTCAAGAGACCCAGTACTTC
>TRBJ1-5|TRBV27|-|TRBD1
CASSRGQYSNQPQHF
TGTGCCAGCAGCCGGGGACAGTATAGCAATCAGCCCCAGCATTTT
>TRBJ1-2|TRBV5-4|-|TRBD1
CASSSRDSLTAGYGYTF
TGTGCCAGCAGCTCCCGGGACAGCTTAACAGCCGGCTATGGCTACACCTTC
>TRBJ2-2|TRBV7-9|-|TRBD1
CASSSTDRAPGELFF
TGTGCCAGCAGCTCTACGGACAGGGCCCCCGGGGAGCTGTTTTTT
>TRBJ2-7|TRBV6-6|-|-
CASSSPGHPYEQYF
TGTGCCAGCAGTTCTCCGGGACACCCCTACGAGCAGTACTTC
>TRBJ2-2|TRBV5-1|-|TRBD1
CASSSPTGTGELFF
TGCGCCAGCAGCTCCCCGACAGGGACCGGGGAGCTGTTTTTT
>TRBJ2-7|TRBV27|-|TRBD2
CASSSSSGGVSYEQYF
TGTGCCAGCAGTTCCTCTAGCGGGGGGGTCTCCTACGAGCAGTACTTC
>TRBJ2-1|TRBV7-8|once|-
CASSLVAILYNEQFF
TGTGCCAGCAGCTTAGTAGCGATCCTCTACAATGAGCAGTTCTTC
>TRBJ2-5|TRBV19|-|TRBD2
CASSISGRETQYF
TGTGCCAGTAGTATTAGCGGGAGGGAGACCCAGTACTTC
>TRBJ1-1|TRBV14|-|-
CASSPNGETEAFF
TGTGCCAGCAGCCCAAATGGTGAGACTGAAGCTTTCTTT
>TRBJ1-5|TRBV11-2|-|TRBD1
CASSSGTGKYQPQHF
TGTGCCAGCAGCTCTGGGACAGGGAAATATCAGCCCCAGCATTTT
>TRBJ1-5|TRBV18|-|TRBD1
CASSPEQGAEPQHF
TGTGCCAGCTCACCAGAACAGGGGGCTGAGCCCCAGCATTTT
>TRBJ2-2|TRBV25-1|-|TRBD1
CASSGPQDRDTGELFF
TGTGCCAGCAGTGGCCCCCAAGACAGGGACACCGGGGAGCTGTTTTTT
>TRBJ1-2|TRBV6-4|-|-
CASSDSSGNYGYTF
TGTGCCAGCAGTGACTCGTCCGGGAACTATGGCTACACCTTC
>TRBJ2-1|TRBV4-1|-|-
CASSQMRYNEQFF
TGCGCCAGCAGCCAAATGAGGTACAATGAGCAGTTCTTC
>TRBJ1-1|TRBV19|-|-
CASSWLEVGTEAFF
TGTGCCAGTAGTTGGTTGGAGGTTGGCACTGAAGCTTTCTTT
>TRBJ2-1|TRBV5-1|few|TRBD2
CASSSTSGTEQFF
TGCGCCAGCAGTTCGACTAGCGGGACTGAGCAGTTCTTC
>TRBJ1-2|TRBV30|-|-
CAWSVQGSFGYTF
TGTGCCTGGAGTGTTCAGGGGTCCTTCGGCTACACCTTC
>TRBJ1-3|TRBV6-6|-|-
CASSYTGSSGNTIYF
TGTGCCAGCAGTTACACAGGGAGCTCTGGAAACACCATATATTTT
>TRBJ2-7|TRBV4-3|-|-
CASSQDRDYTYEQYF
TGCGCCAGCAGCCAAGATCGAGACTACACCTACGAGCAGTACTTC
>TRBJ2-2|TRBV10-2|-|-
CASSDNGELFF
TGCGCCAGCAGTGATAATGGGGAGCTGTTTTTT
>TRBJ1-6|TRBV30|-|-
CACREPNSPLHF
TGTGCCTGCCGGGAGCCTAATTCACCCCTCCACTTT
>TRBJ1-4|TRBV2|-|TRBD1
CASSEGGPGQGNEKLFF
TGTGCCAGCAGTGAGGGGGGGCCGGGACAGGGGAATGAAAAACTGTTTTTT
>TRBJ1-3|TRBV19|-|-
CASSKSSTAGNTIYF
TGTGCCAGTAGTAAGTCGAGTACAGCAGGAAACACCATATATTTT
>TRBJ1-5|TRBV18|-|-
CASSDNTGRNQPQHF
TGTGCCAGCTCAGATAATACAGGGCGCAATCAGCCCCAGCATTTT
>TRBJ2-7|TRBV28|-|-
CASSLSGRISYEQYF
TGTGCCAGCAGTTTAAGTGGGAGGATATCCTACGAGCAGTACTTC
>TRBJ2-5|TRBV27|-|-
CASRPQGMGETQYF
TGTGCCAGCAGGCCTCAGGGTATGGGCGAGACCCAGTACTTC
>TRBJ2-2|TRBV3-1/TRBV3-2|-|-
CASSQEIRDTGELFF
TGTGCCAGCAGCCAAGAAATCAGGGACACCGGGGAGCTGTTTTTT
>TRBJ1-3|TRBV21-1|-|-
CARSKGGGEGNTIYF
TGTGCCAGATCTAAAGGTGGGGGGGAAGGAAACACCATATATTTT
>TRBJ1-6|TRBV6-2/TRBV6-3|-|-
CASSQGLGPPLHF
TGTGCCAGCAGCCAGGGGTTAGGGCCACCCCTCCACTTT
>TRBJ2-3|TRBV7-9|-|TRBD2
CASSSQGRRLAGADTQYF
TGTGCCAGCAGCTCCCAAGGGCGGAGATTAGCGGGCGCAGATACGCAGTATTTT
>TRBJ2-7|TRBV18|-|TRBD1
CASSPPPTGGSYEQYF
TGTGCCAGCTCACCTCCCCCGACAGGGGGATCCTACGAGCAGTACTTC
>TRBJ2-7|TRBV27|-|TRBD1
CASSSLRDRGGEQYF
TGTGCCAGCAGTTCCCTCCGGGACAGGGGGGGAGAGCAGTACTTC
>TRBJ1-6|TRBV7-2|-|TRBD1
CASSRRQGGNSPLHF
TGTGCCAGCAGCCGCAGACAGGGGGGGAATTCACCCCTCCACTTT
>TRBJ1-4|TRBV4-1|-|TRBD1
CASSPTGQGNEKLFF
TGCGCCAGCAGCCCAACGGGACAGGGAAATGAAAAACTGTTTTTT
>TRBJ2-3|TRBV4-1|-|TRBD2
CASSQVGSGTTDTQYF
TGCGCCAGCAGCCAAGTGGGGAGCGGGACCACAGATACGCAGTATTTT
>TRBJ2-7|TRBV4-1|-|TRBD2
CASSQELAGIAYEQYF
TGCGCCAGCAGCCAAGAACTAGCGGGGATAGCCTACGAGCAGTACTTC
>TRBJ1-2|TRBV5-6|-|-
CASSSGDYGYTF
TGTGCCAGCAGTTCAGGGGACTATGGCTACACCTTC
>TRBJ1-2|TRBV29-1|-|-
CSVSGNYGYTF
TGCAGCGTTTCGGGGAACTATGGCTACACCTTC
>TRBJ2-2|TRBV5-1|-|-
CASSLQSTNTGELFF
TGCGCCAGCAGCTTACAGAGTACGAACACCGGGGAGCTGTTTTTT
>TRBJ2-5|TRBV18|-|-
CASSTSWSWETQYF
TGTGCCAGCTCAACCAGTTGGTCGTGGGAGACCCAGTACTTC
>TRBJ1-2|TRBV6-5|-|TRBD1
CASRIQGSLYGYTF
TGTGCCAGCAGGATACAGGGGTCATTATATGGCTACACCTTC
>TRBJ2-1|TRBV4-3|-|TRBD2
CASSQSLAGGYEQFF
TGCGCCAGCAGCCAATCATTAGCGGGAGGTTATGAGCAGTTCTTC
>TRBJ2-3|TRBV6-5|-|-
CASRNRAADTQYF
TGTGCCAGCAGAAACAGGGCAGCAGATACGCAGTATTTT
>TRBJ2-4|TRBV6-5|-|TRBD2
CASSYGLAGRNIQYF
TGTGCCAGCAGTTACGGACTAGCGGGCAGAAACATTCAGTACTTC
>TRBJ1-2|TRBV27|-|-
CASSLGGADGYTF
TGTGCCAGCAGTTTAGGGGGGGCTGATGGCTACACCTTC
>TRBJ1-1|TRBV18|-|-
CASSPRAVPEAFF
TGTGCCAGCTCACCACGCGCGGTCCCAGAAGCTTTCTTT
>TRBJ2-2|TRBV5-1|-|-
CASSFTGINTGELFF
TGCGCCAGCAGCTTTACAGGGATTAACACCGGGGAGCTGTTTTTT
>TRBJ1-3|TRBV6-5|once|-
CASSYEQGGNTIYF
TGTGCCAGCAGTTACGAGCAGGGTGGAAACACCATATATTTT
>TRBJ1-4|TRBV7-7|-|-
CASSQGPGNEKLFF
TGTGCTAGCAGCCAAGGGCCGGGGAATGAAAAACTGTTTTTT
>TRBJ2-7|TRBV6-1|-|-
CASSELGASYEQYF
TGTGCCAGCAGTGAATTGGGAGCCTCCTACGAGCAGTACTTC
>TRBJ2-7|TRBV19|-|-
CASQVSPGVADEQYF
TGTGCCAGCCAAGTATCGCCAGGGGTGGCGGACGAGCAGTACTTC
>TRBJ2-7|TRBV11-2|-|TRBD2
CASSSTSGPFYEQYF
TGTGCCAGCAGCTCAACTAGCGGGCCTTTCTACGAGCAGTACTTC
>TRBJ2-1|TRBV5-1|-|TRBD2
CASSLVIATSSGEQFF
TGCGCCAGCAGCTTAGTAATCGCGACTAGCTCGGGTGAGCAGTTCTTC